The 26 T cell receptor beta chains in this list originate from one sample, sequenced in a study of cytomegalovirus exposure and HLA in healthy donors. Sequenced by immunoSEQ multiplex PCR; TCRdb stores in-frame clones only, minus some. The table has about 130,000 clones, around 94% seen once. Sequencing was carried out using PBMCs. All receptors come from a woman in her late teens or twenties in good health and CMV-seronegative.

V gene TRBV30 combines with J gene TRBJ2-5; TRBD2 agrees at 9 bases. CDR3 size: 15 residues. The germline CDR1 and CDR2 sequences are GTSNPN and SVGIG (reference sequence). With V trimmed by 1 base and J by 3 bases, 6 bases remained unmatched. The CDR3 loop is CAWSAGTSQKETQYF. CDR3 DNA: TGTGCCTGGAGTGCCGGGACTAGCCAAAAAGAGACCCAGTACTTC.

V is TRBV27 and J is TRBJ1-1; 7 nucleotides line up with TRBD1. V shed 6 bases and J 4 bases; nucleotides not matched to a gene: 2. This CDR3 contains 12 residues. CDR1 and CDR2 (germline): MNHEY, SMNVEV (reference sequence). The CDR3 is CASSRGTTEAFF. For the CDR3, the DNA is TGTGCCAGCAGCAGGGGGACCACTGAAGCTTTCTTT.

The J gene is TRBJ2-7, the V gene TRBV28; 9 bases agree with TRBD1. This CDR3 spans 13 amino acids. Trimming took 9 bases from V and 0 from J; bases not matched to a gene: 3. CDR1 MDHEN and CDR2 SYDVKM come from the germline V gene. The CDR3 DNA follows: TGTGCCAGTCTGACAGGGGGCTCCTACGAGCAGTACTTC. Translation: CASLTGGSYEQYF.

This chain joins TRBV10-1 and TRBJ2-2; 8 nucleotides match TRBD2. Germline-derived CDR1 and CDR2 are WNHNN and SYGVQD (reference sequence). CDR3 size: 16 residues. The V segment lost 6 bases and the J segment 4 bases; nucleotides outside the gene matches: 10. The CDR3 here is CASSGGLAKATGELFF. The CDR3 DNA follows: TGCGCCAGCAGCGGAGGACTAGCTAAGGCCACCGGGGAGCTGTTTTTT.

The rearrangement uses TRBV9 and TRBJ1-1; 8 nucleotides align to TRBD1. Germline V gene lookup returns CDR1 SGDLS and CDR2 YYNGEE. The CDR3 loop spans 13 amino acids. V shed 3 bases, J shed 4 bases, and the junction held 2 bases outside the gene matches. The CDR3 here is CASSAGGGTEAFF. In DNA form, the CDR3 reads TGTGCCAGCAGCGCAGGGGGCGGCACTGAAGCTTTCTTT.

The J gene is TRBJ2-1, the V gene TRBV9, with 7 bases fitting TRBD2. Germline V gives CDR1 SGDLS, CDR2 YYNGEE. J lost 8 bases, V lost 0 bases, and 5 bases had no gene match. CDR3 length: 14 amino acids. CDR3 sequence: CASSVAGGGDEQFF. CDR3 sequence (DNA): TGTGCCAGCAGCGTAGCGGGAGGAGGCGATGAGCAGTTCTTC.

The chain links TRBV30 to TRBJ2-7; D might be TRBD1 (5 bases). V was cut by 8 bases and J by 6 bases, with 17 bases left in between. Germline lookup yields CDR1 GTSNPN and CDR2 SVGIG (reference sequence). The CDR3 totals 12 residues. The CDR3 nucleotides are TGTGCCCTGGAGCTGGTTAGGGGCGAGCAGTACTTC. This encodes CALELVRGEQYF.

The V gene is TRBV5-4, the J gene TRBJ2-1; D perhaps matches TRBD2 (6 bases). The CDR3 runs 15 residues. Germline lookup yields CDR1 SGHNT and CDR2 YYREEE (reference sequence). Trimming removed 0 bases from V and 2 bases from J, with 9 bases in between. CDR3 sequence reads: CASSLVADAYNEQFF. The CDR3 DNA is TGTGCCAGCAGCTTGGTAGCGGATGCCTACAATGAGCAGTTCTTC.

This chain links TRBV7-2 with TRBJ2-7; 11 positions agree with TRBD2. The CDR3 sequence is 15 residues long. J was trimmed by 4 bases and V by 5 bases; bases with no gene match: 7. Germline V CDR1 and CDR2: SGHTA, FQGNSA. The CDR3 coding sequence is TGTGCCAGCAGCCACTCCGGGACTAGCGGATACGAGCAGTACTTC. It translates to CASSHSGTSGYEQYF.

The CDR3 DNA reads as TGCGCCAGCAGCCCTGGTCGCCGGACAGGTGGAGTCGGTGAAAAACTGTTTTTT. Protein product: CASSPGRRTGGVGEKLFF. The V call is TRBV5-1, the J call TRBJ1-4; 7 bases align to TRBD1. This CDR3 contains 18 residues. V was clipped by 4 bases and J by 7 bases; unmatched bases: 19. Germline assignment: CDR1 SGHRS and CDR2 YFSETQ.

The rearrangement uses TRBV2 and TRBJ2-4; 14 nucleotides match TRBD2. The CDR3 totals 14 residues. Per the germline V gene, CDR1 is SNHLY and CDR2 is FYNNEI. V was pared by 7 bases and J by 7 bases, with 3 bases of the junction left unmatched. CDR3 nucleotides: TGTGCCAGCACCGGGACTAGCGGGAGTAACATTCAGTACTTC. Amino acid sequence: CASTGTSGSNIQYF.

Written as DNA, the CDR3 is TGTGCCAGCTTTACGTCCGGGACAGGGTTTGAAGGTGGCTACACCTTC. Translated: CASFTSGTGFEGGYTF. The chain couples TRBV28 to TRBJ1-2; TRBD1 matches 9 bases. The CDR3 length is 16 residues. V trimming: 8 bases; J trimming: 7 bases; junction bases outside the gene matches: 17. Germline V lookup: CDR1 MDHEN, CDR2 SYDVKM.

The chain uses TRBV5-1 and TRBJ2-7; 8 bases agree with TRBD1. The J segment lost 7 bases and the V segment lost 1 base, leaving 7 bases of the junction unmatched. Looked up from germline, CDR1 is SGHRS and CDR2 is YFSETQ. The CDR3 totals 14 residues. As DNA, the CDR3 is TGCGCCAGCAGCTTGTCCCAGGGGGCGGGAGAGCAGTACTTC. Translating gives CASSLSQGAGEQYF.

J is TRBJ2-7 and V is TRBV7-8, with D possibly being TRBD1 (6 bases). Germline CDR1 SGHVS, CDR2 FQNEAQ. This CDR3 has 14 residues. The ends were cut back, 1 base at V and 5 bases at J, with 12 bases in the middle. The CDR3: CASSLVQGNNEQYF. CDR3 nucleotides: TGTGCCAGCAGCTTAGTTCAGGGGAACAACGAGCAGTACTTC. Combining the CDR3 with reference TRBV7-8 and TRBJ2-7 gives the whole variable domain GAGVSQSPRYKVAKRGQDVALRCDPISGHVSLFWYQQALGQGPEFLTYFQNEAQLDKSGLPSDRFFAERPEGSVSTLKIQRTQQEDSAVYLCASSLVQGNNEQYFGPGTRLTVT.

A single count supports this clone. The DNA for the CDR3 is TGTGCCAGCACCCGAGACGGGGGTGTGAGGGGAAACACCATATATTTT. It yields the protein CASTRDGGVRGNTIYF. The chain links TRBV7-2 to TRBJ1-3; tentatively, D is TRBD1 (5 bases). The CDR3 sequence is 16 residues long. CDR1 is SGHTA, CDR2 FQGNSA, per germline. Trimming took 7 bases from V and 4 from J, leaving 20 bases between them.

This sequence joins TRBV7-9 and TRBJ1-3, with TRBD1 identical over 7 bases. V lost 6 bases, J lost 0 bases, and 8 bases stayed unmatched. CDR1 is SEHNR, CDR2 FQNEAQ, per germline (reference sequence). This CDR3 contains 16 residues. The CDR3 DNA is TGTGCCAGCAGGCCGAGACAGGGCCCCTCTGGAAACACCATATATTTT. Encoded protein: CASRPRQGPSGNTIYF. The full variable domain, in which reference TRBV7-9 and TRBJ1-3 provide the parts outside the CDR3, is DTGVSQNPRHKITKRGQNVTFRCDPISEHNRLYWYRQTLGQGPEFLTYFQNEAQLEKSRLLSDRFSAERPKGSFSTLEIQRTEQGDSAMYLCASRPRQGPSGNTIYFGEGSWLTVV.

The CDR3 region is CASSLAHENYGYTF. CDR3 bases: TGTGCCAGCAGCTTAGCGCACGAGAACTATGGCTACACCTTC. This chain connects TRBV7-6 to TRBJ1-2; D is uncertain. This CDR3 spans 14 amino acids. V lost 0 bases and J lost 2, with 7 bases in between. Germline CDR1 SGHVS, CDR2 FNYEAQ.

This chain joins TRBV2 and TRBJ2-7; 8 nucleotides agree with TRBD2. CDR1 is SNHLY and CDR2 is FYNNEI in the germline V gene. V shed 0 bases and J 3 bases; nucleotides not matched to a gene: 4. The CDR3 consists of 15 residues. CDR3 bases: TGTGCCAGCAGTGAAGCCTTAGCGGGGAGCTACGAGCAGTACTTC. This encodes CASSEALAGSYEQYF.

The J gene is TRBJ2-6, the V gene TRBV6-1, with TRBD1 matching over 7 bases. V lost 4 bases and J lost 2; bases outside the gene matches: 2. Germline lookup yields CDR1 MNHNS and CDR2 SASEGT. The CDR3 is 15 amino acids. In DNA, the CDR3 is TGTGCCAGCAGTGTGGGACAGCCTGGGGCCAACGTCCTGACTTTC. It yields the protein CASSVGQPGANVLTF.

Here the CDR3 DNA reads TGTGCCAGCAGCTTAAGGGAGGGGACGGAGACCCAGTACTTC. This sequence encodes CASSLREGTETQYF. The rearrangement links TRBV5-6 to TRBJ2-5; TRBD2 aligns across 7 bases. Germline V CDR1 and CDR2: SGHDT, YYEEEE. The J segment lost 5 bases and the V segment lost 2 bases, leaving 6 bases of the junction unmatched. The CDR3 length is 14 residues.

This clone was recorded only once. The chain has TRBV5-6 and TRBJ2-7; the match to TRBD2 covers 10 bases. The CDR3 extends over 16 amino acids. Germline V gene lookup returns CDR1 SGHDT and CDR2 YYEEEE. The junction had 8 bases not matched to a gene; V was cut back by 3 bases and J by 2 bases. The CDR3 DNA reads TGTGCCAGCAGCTCATGGTTGCTAGCGGGGGCCTACGAGCAGTACTTC. Translation: CASSSWLLAGAYEQYF. Drawing the rest from reference TRBV5-6 and TRBJ2-7, the complete variable domain is DAGVTQSPTHLIKTRGQQVTLRCSPKSGHDTVSWYQQALGQGPQFIFQYYEEEERQRGNFPDRFSGHQFPNYSSELNVNALLLGDSALYLCASSSWLLAGAYEQYFGPGTRLTVT.

V and J are TRBV28 and TRBJ2-7; 8 nucleotides agree with TRBD2. The CDR3 length is 15 residues. Germline trimming cut 5 bases from V and 5 bases from J; bases unmatched to any gene: 11. The germline V gene has CDR1 MDHEN and CDR2 SYDVKM. The CDR3 DNA reads TGTGCCAGCAGTCTACCGGGACTAGGCGCCGACGAGCAGTACTTC. This sequence encodes CASSLPGLGADEQYF.

The rearrangement joins TRBV11-1 to TRBJ2-3, with 12 nucleotides matching TRBD2. CDR3 size: 15 residues. After removal of 5 bases from V and 3 bases from J, the junction contained 3 bases not matched to a gene. Looked up from germline, CDR1 is SGHAT and CDR2 is FQDESV (reference sequence). The CDR3 loop is CASSITSGGTDTQYF. The CDR3 DNA sequence: TGTGCCAGCAGCATCACTAGCGGGGGGACAGATACGCAGTATTTT.

The chain combines TRBV27 with TRBJ2-5, with 7 bases identical to TRBD1. CDR1 is MNHEY, CDR2 SMNVEV, per germline (reference sequence). CDR3 size: 14 residues. The J segment lost 3 bases and the V segment lost 4 bases, leaving 5 bases of the junction unmatched. The CDR3 loop reads CASSSGQAKETQYF. CDR3 coding DNA: TGTGCCAGCAGTTCTGGACAGGCGAAAGAGACCCAGTACTTC.

This chain connects TRBV6-6 to TRBJ2-5, with 10 bases fitting TRBD1. The germline gives CDR1 MNHNY, CDR2 SVGAGI (reference sequence). The CDR3 extends over 14 amino acids. V shed 2 bases, J shed 5 bases, and the junction held 2 bases outside the gene matches. CDR3 DNA sequence: TGTGCCAGCAGTTACCCGGGACAGGGGGAGACCCAGTACTTC. Encoded protein: CASSYPGQGETQYF.

The chain combines TRBV6-6 with TRBJ2-1; tentative D call: TRBD2 (6 bases). CDR3 size: 13 residues. Germline V gene sequence: CDR1 MNHNY, CDR2 SVGAGI (reference sequence). Trimming left V 8 bases short and J 4 bases short, with 12 bases between. CDR3 amino acids: CASASAGYNEQFF. DNA for the CDR3: TGTGCCAGCGCTTCGGCGGGATACAATGAGCAGTTCTTC.